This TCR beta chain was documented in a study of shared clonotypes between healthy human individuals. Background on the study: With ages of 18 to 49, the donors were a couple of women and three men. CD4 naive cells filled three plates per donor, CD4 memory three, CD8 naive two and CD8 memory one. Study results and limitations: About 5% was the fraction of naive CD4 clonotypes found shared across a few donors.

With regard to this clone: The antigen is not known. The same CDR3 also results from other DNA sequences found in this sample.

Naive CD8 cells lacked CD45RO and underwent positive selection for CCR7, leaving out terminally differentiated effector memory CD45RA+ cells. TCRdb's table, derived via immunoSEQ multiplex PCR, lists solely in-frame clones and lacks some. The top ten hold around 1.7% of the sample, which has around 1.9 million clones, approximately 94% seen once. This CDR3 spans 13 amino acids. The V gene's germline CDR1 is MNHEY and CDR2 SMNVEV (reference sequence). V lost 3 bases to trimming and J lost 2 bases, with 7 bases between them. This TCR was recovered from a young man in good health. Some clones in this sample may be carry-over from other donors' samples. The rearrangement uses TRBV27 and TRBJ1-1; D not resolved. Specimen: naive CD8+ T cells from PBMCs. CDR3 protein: CASSFSLNTEAFF. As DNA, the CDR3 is TGTGCCAGCAGTTTCTCCCTTAACACTGAAGCTTTCTTT.